This T cell receptor (beta chain) is drawn from a study of shared clonotypes between healthy human individuals. Study-level findings and limits: Blood alone was sampled, and tissue repertoires likely differ.

The data were produced by immunoSEQ multiplex PCR, yet TCRdb's version contains in-frame clones alone and is incomplete. The data contain roughly 380,000 clones, 90% to 97% of them seen just once; the ten biggest clones take up about 0.32%. Details on this clone: Its antigen is not identified.

Trimming removed 2 bases at V and 3 bases at J, with 14 bases between. Per germline, CDR1 LNHDA and CDR2 SQIVND (reference sequence). The CDR3 contains 15 residues. The rearrangement uses TRBV19 and TRBJ2-7; D is ambiguous. Sequencing was carried out using memory CD8+ T cells sorted from blood. Subset reported: CD45RO+ cells pooled with CCR7-negative TemRA cells. The TCR originated in a man younger than 40 in good health. The CDR3 spells CASSITDQSGYEQYF. The CDR3 DNA reads as TGTGCCAGTAGTATAACCGACCAGTCGGGCTACGAGCAGTACTTC.